Listed below are T cell receptor beta chains from one sample, sequenced in a study of cytomegalovirus exposure and HLA in healthy donors. Sequencing was performed with immunoSEQ multiplex PCR; in TCRdb, only in-frame clones are kept and a portion is missing. Of 250,000 to 300,000 clones in the sample, roughly 81% were seen once. The sample was PBMCs. The receptors shown here come from a woman in her 40s in good health and CMV-seropositive. Both conserved end residues are part of each CDR3. The D gene is left open where the match is weak. Clone size is given for some rows only: seen once, a few or many times, or a class if the clone is expanded.

j_call | clone_size | d_call | v_call | cdr3_aa | cdr3_nt
TRBJ1-2 | - | TRBD1 | TRBV28 | CASSLGGGAGYTF | TGTGCCAGCAGTTTAGGAGGGGGCGCGGGCTACACCTTC
TRBJ2-7 | - | TRBD1 | TRBV9 | CASSPRQGLSYEQYF | TGTGCCAGCAGCCCGCGACAGGGTCTATCCTACGAGCAGTACTTC
TRBJ1-1 | few | TRBD1 | TRBV2 | CASIRSGGAGGGTEAFF | TGTGCCAGCATCCGCTCAGGGGGCGCCGGAGGGGGCACTGAAGCTTTCTTT
TRBJ2-7 | - | TRBD1 | TRBV11-2 | CASSLGFSGQGVSYEQYF | TGTGCCAGCAGCTTAGGATTTAGTGGACAGGGGGTCTCCTACGAGCAGTACTTC
TRBJ1-5 | - | - | TRBV2 | CASSTASNQPQHF | TGTGCCAGTTCAACAGCCAGCAATCAGCCCCAGCATTTT
TRBJ2-5 | - | - | TRBV7-8 | CASSRGAKETQYF | TGTGCCAGCAGCCGAGGCGCGAAGGAGACCCAGTACTTC
TRBJ2-1 | - | TRBD2 | TRBV14 | CASSVLAGFNEQFF | TGTGCCAGCAGCGTCCTAGCGGGATTCAATGAGCAGTTCTTC
TRBJ1-3 | - | - | TRBV30 | CAWRRASGNTIYF | TGTGCCTGGAGGAGGGCCTCTGGAAACACCATATATTTT
TRBJ2-7 | - | - | TRBV7-9 | CASTRGGAYEQYF | TGTGCCAGCACCCGCGGAGGGGCCTACGAGCAGTACTTC
TRBJ2-1 | once | - | TRBV9 | CASSVSSQAEQFF | TGTGCCAGCAGCGTATCGAGTCAGGCTGAGCAGTTCTTC
TRBJ2-1 | few | - | TRBV28 | CASTLYNEQFF | TGTGCCAGCACACTCTACAATGAGCAGTTCTTC
TRBJ1-1 | - | TRBD1 | TRBV18 | CASSLSGGRTEAFF | TGTGCCAGCTCACTTTCAGGGGGAAGGACTGAAGCTTTCTTT
TRBJ2-2 | - | TRBD2 | TRBV4-1 | CASSQAPGLAITGELFF | TGCGCCAGCAGCCAGGCCCCGGGACTAGCGATCACCGGGGAGCTGTTTTTT
TRBJ2-1 | - | TRBD1 | TRBV28 | CASSPQGTGAYNEQFF | TGTGCCAGCAGTCCCCAAGGGACAGGGGCCTACAATGAGCAGTTCTTC
TRBJ1-1 | few | - | TRBV4-3 | CASSQRQFGEAFF | TGCGCCAGCAGCCAAAGACAGTTCGGTGAAGCTTTCTTT
TRBJ2-1 | - | TRBD2 | TRBV27 | CATRLAGGYNEQFF | TGTGCCACCAGACTAGCGGGAGGTTACAATGAGCAGTTCTTC
TRBJ1-2 | - | - | TRBV7-2 | CASSLVPGVVDGYTF | TGTGCCAGCAGCTTAGTGCCAGGGGTTGTAGATGGCTACACCTTC
TRBJ1-1 | - | TRBD1 | TRBV6-6 | CASSGGTGGRSFF | TGTGCCAGCAGTGGTGGGACAGGGGGAAGATCTTTCTTT
TRBJ1-5 | - | - | TRBV7-9 | CASSLLRGGQPQHF | TGTGCCAGCAGCTTATTGAGGGGAGGCCAGCCCCAGCATTTT
TRBJ1-2 | - | - | TRBV9 | CASSVDGGAPNYGYTF | TGTGCCAGCAGCGTAGATGGGGGGGCCCCTAACTATGGCTACACCTTC
TRBJ2-1 | - | TRBD1 | TRBV6-5 | CASSRGPSNNEQFF | TGTGCCAGCAGTAGGGGGCCGTCGAACAATGAGCAGTTCTTC
TRBJ1-4 | - | - | TRBV7-9 | CSSSLGGHRSAETNEKLFF | TGTTCCAGCAGCTTGGGGGGTCACAGATCGGCCGAAACTAATGAAAAACTGTTTTTT
TRBJ2-1 | - | TRBD2 | TRBV6-5 | CASSYKREGPYEQFF | TGTGCCAGCAGTTACAAGCGGGAGGGCCCCTATGAGCAGTTCTTC
TRBJ1-3 | - | TRBD1 | TRBV7-8 | CASTQGASGNTIYF | TGTGCCAGCACGCAGGGGGCCTCTGGAAACACCATATATTTT
TRBJ1-1 | - | - | TRBV18 | CASSLSYTEAFF | TGTGCCAGCTCACTCAGTTACACTGAAGCTTTCTTT
TRBJ1-6 | - | - | TRBV7-2 | CASSLESSYNSPLHF | TGTGCCAGCAGCTTGGAGAGCTCCTATAATTCACCCCTCCACTTT
TRBJ1-1 | - | - | TRBV4-3 | CASSPTATVLNTEAFF | TGCGCCAGCAGCCCGACAGCCACCGTCCTGAACACTGAAGCTTTCTTT
TRBJ2-3 | - | TRBD2 | TRBV11-3 | CASSHRGKLAGRGNTQYF | TGTGCCAGCAGCCACCGAGGAAAACTAGCGGGTCGAGGAAATACGCAGTATTTT
TRBJ1-5 | once | - | TRBV6-6 | CASSYYRTALYQPQHF | TGTGCCAGCAGTTACTATAGAACTGCCCTTTATCAGCCCCAGCATTTT
TRBJ2-6 | once | - | TRBV19 | CASIDGGLGANVLTF | TGTGCCAGTATAGACGGTGGGCTGGGGGCCAACGTCCTGACTTTC
TRBJ2-7 | - | TRBD1 | TRBV6-6 | CASWDSYEQYF | TGTGCCAGTTGGGACAGCTACGAGCAGTACTTC
TRBJ2-1 | - | TRBD1 | TRBV30 | CASSGQGADRSYNEQFF | TGTGCCTCCTCGGGACAGGGGGCTGATCGCTCCTACAATGAGCAGTTCTTC
TRBJ2-7 | - | - | TRBV20-1 | CSAHRLYEQYF | TGCAGTGCTCATCGACTTTACGAGCAGTACTTC
TRBJ2-7 | - | - | TRBV27 | CASSLSADSPTYEQYF | TGTGCCAGCAGTTTATCCGCGGACAGCCCGACCTACGAGCAGTACTTC
TRBJ2-1 | - | TRBD2 | TRBV4-3 | CASRQASGRAGVWDEQFF | TGCGCCAGCAGACAGGCTAGCGGGAGGGCCGGGGTGTGGGACGAGCAGTTCTTC
TRBJ2-5 | - | - | TRBV20-1 | CSASGQETQYF | TGCAGTGCTAGCGGTCAAGAGACCCAGTACTTC
TRBJ2-6 | - | - | TRBV4-3 | CASSPSYSGANVLTF | TGCGCCAGCAGCCCTTCGTACTCTGGGGCCAACGTCCTGACTTTC
TRBJ1-2 | once | TRBD1 | TRBV10-2 | CASSDWTGGVYGYTF | TGCGCCAGCAGTGATTGGACAGGGGGAGTCTATGGCTACACCTTC
TRBJ2-3 | once | - | TRBV4-3 | CASSQARTDTQYF | TGCGCCAGCAGCCAAGCCCGGACAGATACGCAGTATTTT
TRBJ1-3 | - | TRBD1 | TRBV15 | CATSRTGTGRNTIYF | TGTGCCACCAGCAGAACCGGGACAGGCAGAAACACCATATATTTT
TRBJ2-3 | - | TRBD1 | TRBV9 | CASSPRTGSTDTQYF | TGTGCCAGCAGCCCACGGACAGGTAGCACAGATACGCAGTATTTT
TRBJ2-7 | - | TRBD1 | TRBV27 | CASSFRWDRVDEQYF | TGTGCCAGCAGTTTTAGGTGGGACAGGGTTGACGAGCAGTACTTC
TRBJ2-5 | - | TRBD2 | TRBV2 | CASRGTSGSETQYF | TGTGCCAGCAGGGGGACTAGCGGGTCAGAGACCCAGTACTTC
TRBJ2-7 | - | TRBD2 | TRBV7-9 | CSSSSSGLAELYEQYF | TGTTCCAGCAGCTCCTCAGGACTAGCGGAGCTATACGAGCAGTACTTC
TRBJ1-5 | - | TRBD1 | TRBV6-1 | CASSGFLAGGALGSNQPQHF | TGTGCCAGCAGTGGTTTCCTGGCAGGGGGCGCTTTGGGTAGCAATCAGCCCCAGCATTTT
TRBJ2-2 | - | - | TRBV6-5 | CASRPTDSNTGELFF | TGTGCCAGCAGACCTACGGACTCGAACACCGGGGAGCTGTTTTTT
TRBJ2-7 | - | TRBD2 | TRBV6-5 | CASSYGSGTYEQYF | TGTGCCAGCAGTTACGGTAGCGGGACCTACGAGCAGTACTTC
TRBJ2-2 | - | TRBD1 | TRBV12-5 | CASGQGQGSDTGELFF | TGTGCTAGTGGTCAGGGACAGGGGTCGGACACCGGGGAGCTGTTTTTT
TRBJ2-7 | - | - | TRBV29-1 | CSVEVSYEQYF | TGCAGCGTTGAGGTCAGCTACGAGCAGTACTTC
TRBJ1-1 | few | - | TRBV7-9 | CASRPPPSTGLNTEAFF | TGTGCCAGCAGACCACCACCGTCTACAGGGTTGAACACTGAAGCTTTCTTT